A selection of T cell receptor beta chains follows, all from one sample in a study of T cell repertoires in cytomegalovirus infection. Using its own MiXCR run on the reads, TCRdb lists one record per CDR3 protein. The data contain fewer than 250,000 distinct CDR3 sequences, roughly 22% of them singletons. Sample: CD8+ T cells from PBMCs. The receptors were gathered from a human donor in good health (CMV status not recorded). Some clones in this sample may be carry-over from other donors' samples. The CDR3 runs from the conserved cysteine through the conserved F or W. The D gene is left open where the match is weak. The size entry is marked missing in some rows and otherwise reads once, few, many or a size class.

size	V	length	J	D	DNA	CDR3
-	TRBV19	13	TRBJ2-7	-	TGTGCCAGTAGTATAGTGACAGGAGCCGAGCAGTACTTC	CASSIVTGAEQYF
many	TRBV7-2	14	TRBJ2-5	TRBD2	TGTGCCAGCAGCCGTAGCGGGGCCAGGGAGGCCCAGTACTTC	CASSRSGAREAQYF
-	TRBV7-9	17	TRBJ2-7	TRBD1	TGTGCCAGCAGCTTAGTTCAATGGACAGGGTTTTCCTACGAGCAGTACTTC	CASSLVQWTGFSYEQYF
-	TRBV29-1	14	TRBJ2-3	-	TGCAGCGTTGAAGGCCAGATGGGCACAGATACGCAGTATTTT	CSVEGQMGTDTQYF
once	TRBV27	14	TRBJ1-1	-	TGTGCCAGCAGTGTGACTGACCCGGTCACTGAAGCTTTCTTT	CASSVTDPVTEAFF
many	TRBV7-2	17	TRBJ2-3	-	TGTGCCAGCAGCTTAGACGGGGCCCGCTTTTACACAGATACGCAGTATTTT	CASSLDGARFYTDTQYF
few	TRBV29-1	13	TRBJ1-5	TRBD1	TGCAGCGTTGCCAGGGGGATCAATCAGCCCCAGCATTTT	CSVARGINQPQHF
few	TRBV10-3	15	TRBJ1-1	TRBD1	TGTGCCATCAGTGAGAGTGACAGGGAGGTTACTGAAGCTTTCTTT	CAISESDREVTEAFF
few	TRBV15	12	TRBJ1-2	-	TGTGCCACCAGCAGAGAAGGGTTAGGCTACACCTTC	CATSREGLGYTF
few	TRBV5-4	15	TRBJ1-3	-	TGTGCCAGCAGCTTGGACGACAGCTCTGGAAACACCATATATTTT	CASSLDDSSGNTIYF
many	TRBV7-9	15	TRBJ2-2	-	TGTGCCAGCAGCTTAGGCGGACGAGGGTTCGGGGAGCTGTTTTTT	CASSLGGRGFGELFF
few	TRBV28	15	TRBJ1-5	TRBD1	TGTGCCAGCAGTTCGCGGGGGACAGGGAGTCAGCCCCAGCATTTT	CASSSRGTGSQPQHF
-	TRBV14	13	TRBJ2-7	TRBD1	TGTGCCAGCAGCCTACAGGGGGCTAGCGAGCAGTACTTC	CASSLQGASEQYF
few	TRBV10-3	15	TRBJ2-7	-	TGTGCCATCAGTGAGAGCAGGACAGACCCCTACGAGCAGTACTTC	CAISESRTDPYEQYF
few	TRBV12-3/TRBV12-4	16	TRBJ2-2	TRBD2	TGTGCCAGCAGTCCCAGCGGGGGGGCGAACACCGGGGAGCTGTTTTTT	CASSPSGGANTGELFF
many	TRBV19	11	TRBJ1-2	-	TGTGCCAGTAGGGATAACTATGGCTACACCTTC	CASRDNYGYTF
-	TRBV28	18	TRBJ1-4	TRBD1	TGTGCCAGCAGTTTACGCCGGGACAGGGGTCCAACTAATGAAAAACTGTTTTTT	CASSLRRDRGPTNEKLFF
many	TRBV7-9	11	TRBJ2-7	-	TGTGCCAGCAGCTCCTCGGTGGGGCAGTACTTC	CASSSSVGQYF
many	TRBV12-3/TRBV12-4	15	TRBJ2-3	-	TGTGCCAGCAGTTTGGCGGTGAACATGGGAGATACGCAGTATTTT	CASSLAVNMGDTQYF
-	TRBV7-6	15	TRBJ2-1	-	TGTGCCAGCAGCTTATGGACAAACCCCTTCAATGAGCAGTTCTTC	CASSLWTNPFNEQFF
-	TRBV28	14	TRBJ1-2	-	TGTGCCAGCACCTTGGACGGGGCCTTCTATGGCTACACCTTC	CASTLDGAFYGYTF
many	TRBV7-9	17	TRBJ2-3	-	TGTGCCAGCAGCAAACCCGACATGGGGTGGGCCACAGATACGCAGTATTTT	CASSKPDMGWATDTQYF
-	TRBV20-1	14	TRBJ1-1	-	TGCAGTGCATTCAGTCTGTCCCGGGACACTGAAGCTTTCTTT	CSAFSLSRDTEAFF
-	TRBV6-6	16	TRBJ2-3	-	TGTGCCAGCAGTCAGTTCGGGGGCCCAAGCACAGATACGCAGTATTTT	CASSQFGGPSTDTQYF
few	TRBV27	14	TRBJ1-1	-	TGTGCCAGCAGTCTTACTCAGGGATGGACTGAAGCTTTCTTT	CASSLTQGWTEAFF
few	TRBV27	14	TRBJ2-1	-	TGTGCCAGCAGTCTGACAGCGGTGTACAATGAGCAGTTCTTC	CASSLTAVYNEQFF
once	TRBV28	14	TRBJ2-1	TRBD2	TGTGCCAGCAGCCTAGCGGCTGAGTACAATGAGCAGTTCTTC	CASSLAAEYNEQFF
once	TRBV6-2/TRBV6-3	12	TRBJ2-7	-	TGTGCCAGCTGGACGGACACATACGAGCAGTACTTC	CASWTDTYEQYF
-	TRBV2	17	TRBJ2-7	TRBD1	TGTGCCAGCAGTTCTGACCCGGACAGGGCCCTACCGGGCGAGCAGTACTTC	CASSSDPDRALPGEQYF
-	TRBV4-1	13	TRBJ1-1	-	TGCGCCAGCACCGGGAGGGGGGAGACTGAAGCTTTCTTT	CASTGRGETEAFF
-	TRBV20-1	13	TRBJ1-1	-	TGCAGTGCAAGGACAGATATGAACACTGAAGCTTTCTTT	CSARTDMNTEAFF
few	TRBV19	15	TRBJ2-2	-	TGTGCCAGTAGGGCGGGACAGCAAAACACCGGGGAGCTGTTTTTT	CASRAGQQNTGELFF
-	TRBV9	13	TRBJ2-5	-	TGTGCCAGCAGCGTGGGGTATAGGGAGACCCAGTACTTC	CASSVGYRETQYF
-	TRBV9	16	TRBJ2-1	-	TGTGCCAGCAGCCCCCTTTTACAAAGCTCCTACAATGAGCAGTTCTTC	CASSPLLQSSYNEQFF
many	TRBV7-3	18	TRBJ2-1	TRBD2	TGTGCCAGCAGCTTAATAAGCGGGGGGGCTTCTGGGTACAATGAGCAGTTCTTC	CASSLISGGASGYNEQFF
-	TRBV19	14	TRBJ1-1	-	TGTGCCAGTACCGGCCCGAGAGGGTACACTGAAGCTTTCTTT	CASTGPRGYTEAFF
-	TRBV28	16	TRBJ2-3	TRBD1	TGTGCCAGCAGTTTATTAGGGACAGTTAGCACAGATACGCAGTATTTT	CASSLLGTVSTDTQYF
few	TRBV6-5	13	TRBJ2-7	TRBD2	TGTGCCAGCAGGGGCGGGGGGAACTACGAGCAGTACTTC	CASRGGGNYEQYF
-	TRBV20-1	12	TRBJ1-2	TRBD1	TGCAGTGGCCCGGGACAGTCGTCTGGCTACACCTTC	CSGPGQSSGYTF
few	TRBV28	12	TRBJ2-2	-	TGTGCCAGCAGTCCGGTTGGCGGGGAGCTGTTTTTT	CASSPVGGELFF
-	TRBV2	14	TRBJ1-4	-	TGTGCCAGCAGAGACAGATTTTTAAATGAAAAACTGTTTTTT	CASRDRFLNEKLFF
few	TRBV19	14	TRBJ1-2	-	TGTGCCAGCACTCCGGAAGGAGGTCTTGCGGGCTACACCTTC	CASTPEGGLAGYTF
-	TRBV19	13	TRBJ2-2	-	TGTGCCAGTAGTATCGCCTTCACCGGGGAGCTGTTTTTT	CASSIAFTGELFF
-	TRBV20-1	14	TRBJ2-2	-	TGCAGTGCTAAACCAGGGGAAAGGGGCGGGGAGCTGTTTTTT	CSAKPGERGGELFF
few	TRBV5-4	13	TRBJ2-3	-	TGTGCCAGCAGCTTGCCTCCTTCAGATACGCAGTATTTT	CASSLPPSDTQYF
few	TRBV23-1	15	TRBJ1-1	-	TGCGCCAGCAGTCAATCGCAGTCCCTAGCGGGGCAAGCTTTCTTT	CASSQSQSLAGQAFF
few	TRBV14	16	TRBJ2-3	-	TGTGCCAGCAGCCAAGCTAGGGTGACGTTTGCAGATACGCAGTATTTT	CASSQARVTFADTQYF
few	TRBV5-1	15	TRBJ2-2	TRBD2	TGCGCCAGCAGCTTTCTAGCGGGGAACGCCGGGGAGCTGTTTTTT	CASSFLAGNAGELFF
many	TRBV7-2	15	TRBJ1-1	-	TGTGCCAGCAGCTTAGACGGCAGCTGGAACACTGAAGCTTTCTTT	CASSLDGSWNTEAFF
many	TRBV12-3/TRBV12-4	13	TRBJ1-1	-	TGTGCCAGCAGTTTAGTCAGTTCCACTGAAGCTTTCTTT	CASSLVSSTEAFF
few	TRBV27	12	TRBJ2-7	-	TGTGCCAGCAGTACATCCCGGGGCGAGCAGTACTTC	CASSTSRGEQYF
-	TRBV6-2/TRBV6-3	13	TRBJ1-1	-	TGTGCCAGCAGTTACTCCTGGGCCTTTGAAGCTTTCTTT	CASSYSWAFEAFF
many	TRBV11-1	14	TRBJ2-1	-	TGTGCCAGCAGCCGGACGGGAAACTACAATGAGCAGTTCTTC	CASSRTGNYNEQFF
-	TRBV20-1	13	TRBJ2-5	-	TGCAGTGCTGACTTTCCAAGGAAAGAGACCCAGTACTTC	CSADFPRKETQYF
few	TRBV6-1	17	TRBJ1-1	-	TGTGCCAGCAGCGAACGGCCAGGGGCTGAGGTGAACACTGAAGCTTTCTTT	CASSERPGAEVNTEAFF
-	TRBV5-6	16	TRBJ2-1	TRBD2	TGTGCCAGCAGGAATGAAACGGGGGGACCGTACAATGAGCAGTTCTTC	CASRNETGGPYNEQFF
many	TRBV7-6	20	TRBJ1-1	-	TGTGCCAGCAGCTTAGTTGAAGGCCGAAAGGGATTTAACGCGGACACTGAAGCTTTCTTT	CASSLVEGRKGFNADTEAFF
-	TRBV6-1	17	TRBJ1-5	TRBD1	TGTGCCAGCAGGCAAAGGACAGGGGATGGTGGCAATCAGCCCCAGCATTTT	CASRQRTGDGGNQPQHF
many	TRBV7-8	13	TRBJ2-3	-	TGTGCCAGCAGCTTAGCGGAGGTTTATACGCAGTATTTT	CASSLAEVYTQYF
-	TRBV20-1	13	TRBJ1-1	-	TGCAGTGCTAGCCCGGGCGGCGACACTGAAGCTTTCTTT	CSASPGGDTEAFF